Following are 26 T cell receptor beta chains from one sample sequenced in a study of tissue T cells after allogeneic stem cell transplantation. Repertoires were generated with immunoSEQ multiplex PCR, while TCRdb's copy carries only in-frame clones and drops some. The sample has roughly 400 clones; about half are singletons. Time point here: mouse harvest day 14 after allogeneic transplant. Tail vein injection delivered 10^7 T-cell-depleted bone marrow cells and 10^6 splenic CD5+ T cells. The sample was blood. The origin of the receptors is a female BALB/c mouse given C57BL/6 T cells with graft-versus-host disease after an allogeneic hematopoietic cell transplant.

This clone occurred a few times. Mouse gene names apply. The read gets to within 1 residue of the CDR3 end, and the germline J gene fills in the rest. The chain links TRBV23 to TRBJ2-1; TRBD1 is taken as the D call from the table, unchecked against the DNA. CDR3 length: 14 residues. Germline V CDR1 and CDR2: KGHTA, FQNQQP. The CDR3 sequence: CSSSQQGGYAEQFF. The part of the CDR3 DNA that was read is TGCTCCAGCAGTCAACAGGGTGGGTATGCTGAGCAGTTC.

In the case of this clone: Gene names denote mouse genes. The read ends 1 residue early relative to the CDR3; the germline J gene fills the gap. The V call is TRBV26, the J call TRBJ1-1; D is undetermined. This CDR3 spans 14 amino acids. CDR1 and CDR2 (germline): KGHPV, FQNQEV (reference sequence). Trimming removed 6 bases from V and 1 base from J, with 12 bases in between. CDR3 DNA (partial): TGTGCCAGCAGCCACGACCGAAAAAACACAGAAGTCTTC. It yields the protein CASSHDRKNTEVF. The full-length CDR3 reads as CASSHDRKNTEVFF.

A remark on this clone: Here the gene names and germline are mouse. The read terminates 1 residue before the CDR3 end, so the remaining end is supplied by the germline J gene. V usage is TRBV13-1 and J usage is TRBJ2-5; 10 nucleotides align to TRBD2. CDR3 size: 14 residues. The V gene's germline CDR1 is NSHNY and CDR2 SYGAGN. With V trimmed by 1 base and J by 5 bases, 1 base remained unmatched. The CDR3 sequence is CASSDLGGRDTQYF. The part of the CDR3 DNA that was read is TGTGCCAGCAGTGATCTGGGGGGGCGAGACACCCAGTAC.

Concerning this clone: Genes and germline are mouse. The read halts 1 residue ahead of the CDR3 end, with the missing end drawn from the germline J gene. The genes are TRBV12-1 and TRBJ2-7, with 9 bases identical to TRBD1. The junction had 8 bases not matched to a gene; V was cut back by 2 bases and J by 7 bases. The CDR3 contains 14 residues. Germline V gives CDR1 SGHSN, CDR2 HYEKVE. The chain's CDR3 is CASSHTGTGKEQYF. The CDR3 bases that were read are TGTGCCAGCTCTCACACCGGGACAGGGAAGGAACAGTAC.

A few counts support this clone. Gene names are mouse gene names. With the read ending 1 residue before the CDR3 end, the germline J gene is used to fill in that end. J is TRBJ1-3 and V is TRBV26; D unresolved. Deletions cut 4 bases from V and 4 bases from J, with 5 bases between. CDR1 KGHPV and CDR2 FQNQEV come from the germline V gene (reference sequence). The CDR3 runs 12 residues. Incomplete CDR3 DNA: TGTGCCAGCAGTCCCCGGGGAAATACGCTCTAT. It is translated as CASSPRGNTLY. The full CDR3 sequence reads CASSPRGNTLYF.

Regarding this clone: Mouse gene names and germline throughout. The missing CDR3 end, 1 residue past where the read stops, is filled in from the germline J gene. This rearrangement joins TRBV23 to TRBJ2-3; no DNA check was done on the table's D call, TRBD2. Germline V CDR1 and CDR2: KGHTA, FQNQQP. The CDR3 spans 14 residues. This CDR3 is CSSSTGTGGETLYF. The part of the CDR3 DNA that was read is TGCTCCAGCAGTACCGGGACTGGGGGGGAAACGCTGTAT.

Turning to this clone: Genes and germline are mouse. The CDR3 extends 1 residue past the end of the read, so its final part is completed from the germline J gene. The chain combines TRBV4 with TRBJ2-7; 10 nucleotides align to TRBD2. Trimming cost V 4 bases and J 3 bases; bases outside gene matches: 3. This CDR3 region has 14 residues. CDR1 is LGHDT and CDR2 is YNNKQL in the germline V gene (reference sequence). CDR3 DNA (partial): TGTGCCAGCAGCTTGGGACTGGGGAACTATGAACAGTAC. Translating it yields CASSLGLGNYEQY. The whole CDR3 is CASSLGLGNYEQYF.

Points on this clone: Germline and genes here are mouse. The sequenced part of the CDR3 DNA is TGTGCCAGCAGGCTGGGGTCAAACACCGGGCAGCTCTAC. Encoded protein: CASRLGSNTGQLY. The full CDR3 reads CASRLGSNTGQLYF. The rearrangement uses TRBV19 and TRBJ2-2; D is possibly TRBD2 (6 bases). The read terminates 1 residue ahead of where the CDR3 ends, so the germline J gene completes it. The CDR3 covers 14 residues. Germline V gene sequence: CDR1 FNHDT, CDR2 SITEND (reference sequence). V gave up 5 bases and J gave up 0 bases, with 8 bases separating them.

For this clone: Gene and germline names: mouse. The read finishes 1 residue shy of the CDR3 end, and the germline J gene is used to complete it. The V and J genes are TRBV13-2 and TRBJ2-5; 9 positions match TRBD2. Trimming took 3 bases from V and 4 from J; bases not matched to a gene: 9. CDR3 size: 16 residues. Germline values: CDR1 NNHNN, CDR2 SYGAGS (reference sequence). The CDR3: CASGGETGGWEDTQYF. The covered CDR3 bases are TGTGCCAGCGGTGGGGAGACTGGGGGCTGGGAAGACACCCAGTAC.

About this clone itself: These gene names are mouse names. The read gets to within 1 residue of the CDR3 end, and the germline J gene fills in the rest. The J gene is TRBJ2-2, the V gene TRBV3; TRBD2 aligns across 12 bases. From germline, CDR1 is SNHLY and CDR2 FYNGKV (reference sequence). The CDR3 runs 16 residues. Trimming took 6 bases from V and 0 from J; bases not matched to a gene: 2. CDR3 DNA, as far as it was read: TGTGCCAGCAGTAGGACTGGGGGGGCAAACACCGGGCAGCTCTAC. Its protein product is CASSRTGGANTGQLY. The CDR3 reads in full as CASSRTGGANTGQLYF.

Turning to this clone: Genes here carry mouse names. The CDR3 extends 1 residue past the end of the read, so its final part is completed from the germline J gene. V is TRBV13-2 and J is TRBJ1-3; no definite D call. The germline V gene has CDR1 NNHNN and CDR2 SYGAGS (reference sequence). The V and J ends lost 2 bases and 0 bases respectively, with 9 bases between them. CDR3 size: 15 residues. This CDR3 is CASGDPQNSGNTLYF. CDR3 DNA (partial): TGTGCCAGCGGTGACCCCCAAAATTCTGGAAATACGCTCTAT.

Concerning this clone itself: Any gene name here is a mouse gene name. The CDR3 end lies 1 residue beyond the end of the read and is filled in from the germline J gene. The gene calls are TRBV29 and TRBJ1-6, with D perhaps TRBD1 (6 bases). TRBJ1-6 belongs to the ORF category, with a function that is uncertain. Trimming removed 4 bases from V and 5 bases from J, with 9 bases in between. The CDR3 covers 14 residues. CDR1 is MSHET and CDR2 is SYDVDS in the germline V gene. The CDR3 protein is CASSSGTNNSPLYF. Incomplete CDR3 DNA: TGTGCTAGCAGTTCCGGGACAAATAATTCGCCCCTCTAC.

This clone showed up just a few times. The genes and germline here are from mouse. The read ends 1 residue shy of where the CDR3 ends; the end is completed using the germline J gene. This sequence joins TRBV19 and TRBJ1-4, with a weak D call TRBD1 (5 bases). This CDR3 region has 14 residues. The germline V gene has CDR1 FNHDT and CDR2 SITEND (reference sequence). Trimming left V 2 bases short and J 3 bases short, with 8 bases between. The DNA read from the CDR3 is TGTGCCAGCAGTATCGGGGGGGCCAACGAAAGATTATTT. Residues: CASSIGGANERLF. The entire CDR3 is CASSIGGANERLFF. Full variable domain (missing parts from reference TRBV19 and TRBJ1-4): GGIITQTPKFLIGQEGQKLTLKCQQNFNHDTMYWYRQDSGKGLRLIYYSITENDLQKGDLSEGYDASREKKSSFSLTVTSAQKNEMAVFLCASSIGGANERLFFGHGTKLSVL.

Only one count was recorded for this clone. Genes and germline come from the mouse. The sequenced fragment ends 1 residue before the CDR3 boundary, so the rest is inferred from the germline J gene. The chain uses TRBV23 and TRBJ2-5; the table's D call, TRBD1, was not checked against the DNA. Germline CDR1 KGHTA, CDR2 FQNQQP. The CDR3 contains 15 residues. CDR3 sequence reads: CSSSLGQPNQDTQYF. The sequenced CDR3 bases are TGCTCCAGCAGCCTCGGACAGCCCAACCAAGACACCCAGTAC.

About this clone itself: The germline and genes are mouse ones. The read gets to within 1 residue of the CDR3 end, and the germline J gene fills in the rest. The chain employs TRBV16 and TRBJ2-7, with D tentatively TRBD1 (5 bases). Trimming pared 3 bases from V and 6 bases from J, leaving 9 bases between. Looked up from germline, CDR1 is SGHSA and CDR2 is FRNQAP. This CDR3 has 12 amino acids. The CDR3 bases that were read are TGTGCAAGCAGCTTCCGGAGGGGTGAACAGTAC. It specifies CASSFRRGEQY. The whole CDR3 region reads CASSFRRGEQYF.

A remark on this clone: Mouse germline and gene names are used. The read comes to an end 1 residue before the CDR3 does, leaving the germline J gene to fill in the end. The rearrangement joins TRBV23 to TRBJ2-4. The germline V gene encodes CDR1 KGHTA and CDR2 FQNQQP. The length of the CDR3 is 15 residues. The CDR3 spells CSSSQSSGGQNTLYF. The CDR3 DNA, read in part, is TGCTCCAGCAGTCAATCGTCGGGGGGTCAAAACACCTTGTAC.

With respect to this clone: Gene and germline names: mouse. The read gets to within 1 residue of the CDR3 end, and the germline J gene fills in the rest. The V call is TRBV12-1, the J call TRBJ1-4, with D perhaps matching TRBD1 (6 bases). Trimming took 2 bases from V and 4 from J, leaving 10 bases between them. CDR1 SGHSN and CDR2 HYEKVE come from the germline V gene. This CDR3 comprises 14 residues. Incomplete CDR3 DNA: TGTGCCAGCTCTCACAGGGCGAACAACGAAAGATTATTT. It encodes CASSHRANNERLF. The full CDR3 is CASSHRANNERLFF.

A word on this clone: Genes and germline come from the mouse. The CDR3 spells CASSLDPGTEVFF. CDR3 DNA (partial): TGTGCAAGCAGCTTAGACCCAGGGACAGAAGTCTTC. V and J are TRBV16 and TRBJ1-1, with a tentative D call TRBD1 (5 bases). Sequencing ends 1 residue short of the CDR3 end; the germline J gene provides the rest. The length of the CDR3 is 13 residues. The germline V gene has CDR1 SGHSA and CDR2 FRNQAP. Trimming shortened V by 0 bases and J by 5 bases, and 7 bases separated the two germline ends.

On this clone: The genes are named according to mouse. The CDR3 end is not reached by the read, which stops 1 residue before it; the germline J gene fills it in. The V call is TRBV3, the J call TRBJ2-4; TRBD2 might be the D (6 bases). Germline CDR1 and CDR2: SNHLY and FYNGKV (reference sequence). The CDR3 has 14 amino acids. V lost 4 bases and J 0 bases, leaving 8 bases between the germline ends. The covered CDR3 bases are TGTGCCAGCAGCTCACTGGGTAGTCAAAACACCTTGTAC. It yields the protein CASSSLGSQNTLY. In full, the CDR3 is CASSSLGSQNTLYF.

Concerning this clone itself: Genes here carry mouse names. The sequenced fragment ends 1 residue before the CDR3 boundary, so the rest is inferred from the germline J gene. J is TRBJ2-4 and V is TRBV12-2, with 8 bases aligning to TRBD1. CDR3 length: 13 amino acids. Germline loops: CDR1 SGHLS, CDR2 HYDKME. The V segment lost 0 bases and the J segment 7 bases; nucleotides outside the gene matches: 2. CDR3: CASSLDRGDTLYF. Partial CDR3 DNA: TGTGCCAGCTCTCTCGACAGGGGAGACACCTTGTAC.

In this sample, this clone turned up a few times. The genes are named according to mouse. The covered CDR3 bases are TGCACCTGCAGTGCAGGGGGACCAGAAGTCTTC. It translates to CTCSAGGPEVF. The whole CDR3 is CTCSAGGPEVFF. The chain uses TRBV1 and TRBJ1-1, with a weak D call TRBD1 (5 bases). The read ends 1 residue early relative to the CDR3; the germline J gene fills the gap. This CDR3 region has 12 residues. Trimming removed 1 base at V and 6 bases at J, with 6 bases between. Germline V lookup: CDR1 NSQYPW, CDR2 LRSPGD (reference sequence).

A remark on this clone: Gene names and germline refer to mouse. The read terminates 1 residue ahead of where the CDR3 ends, so the germline J gene completes it. This chain links TRBV19 with TRBJ2-7; unclear D gene. V was trimmed by 2 bases and J by 3 bases, leaving 6 bases between them. The CDR3 runs 12 residues. CDR1 is FNHDT and CDR2 is SITEND in the germline V gene (reference sequence). Partial CDR3 DNA: TGTGCCAGCAGTATTGGTGGCTATGAACAGTAC. Residues: CASSIGGYEQY. The whole CDR3 region reads CASSIGGYEQYF.

This clone has a handful of counts. Germline and junction disagree at one end, which may indicate a read error. Mouse gene names and germline throughout. Read data end 1 residue before the CDR3 end; the end is taken from the germline J gene. This rearrangement joins TRBV20 to TRBJ2-7; the match to TRBD2 covers 10 bases. This CDR3 region has 12 residues. Per germline, CDR1 GFQATS and CDR2 STVNSAI. The CDR3 DNA, read in part, is TGTGGTGCGAGGGACTGGGGCTATGAACAGTAC. It yields the protein CGARDWGYEQY. The full CDR3 protein reads CGARDWGYEQYF.

In the case of this clone: The gene names given are mouse names. The CDR3 is cut off 1 residue early in the read; its end comes from the germline J gene. The rearrangement uses TRBV12-1 and TRBJ1-1; D uncertain. The V end was cut by 2 bases, the J end by 0 bases, with 9 bases between. The CDR3 length is 14 residues. Germline CDR1 SGHSN, CDR2 HYEKVE. Partial CDR3 DNA: TGTGCCAGCTCTCCGACTCCCGCAAACACAGAAGTCTTC. This translates into CASSPTPANTEVF. The full-length CDR3 reads as CASSPTPANTEVFF.

A remark on this clone: Gene labels here are mouse ones. The read terminates 1 residue ahead of where the CDR3 ends, so the germline J gene completes it. The V and J genes are TRBV26 and TRBJ1-2, with 9 positions matching TRBD1. The CDR3 runs 15 residues. Germline CDR1 KGHPV, CDR2 FQNQEV (reference sequence). V lost 4 bases, J lost 5 bases, and 8 bases stayed unmatched. The CDR3 is CASSHNRGLGSDYTF. CDR3 bases read: TGTGCCAGCAGTCACAACAGGGGGCTAGGGTCCGACTACACC.

Turning to this clone: Gene names refer to mouse genes. The read gets to within 1 residue of the CDR3 end, and the germline J gene fills in the rest. The chain links TRBV2 to TRBJ1-4; D may be TRBD1 (5 bases). CDR3 length: 14 amino acids. Germline CDR1 reads LGHNA; CDR2 reads YSYQKL. Between the trimmed V and J ends, which lost 9 bases and 1 base, there was a span of 12 bases. The part of the CDR3 DNA that was read is TGTGCCAGTACAACCGGGGGTTCCAACGAAAGATTATTT. Its translation: CASTTGGSNERLF. The whole CDR3 is CASTTGGSNERLFF.